The 8 T cell receptor beta chains listed next were all sequenced from one sample in a study of cytomegalovirus exposure and HLA in healthy donors (TCRdb year 2017). The receptor library was made with the immunoSEQ multiplex PCR assay. For the multiplex PCR, a mixture combining 60 forward primers for TCR Vbeta segments and 13 reverse primers for TCR Jbeta segments was used. TCRdb holds this immuneACCESS table with in-frame rearrangements only. Some clones are missing; in checked studies, unresolved V genes explain under half, and the rest has no known cause. This sample lists 85,000 to 110,000 clones; around three quarters were detected once. Of the sample, over 4% is held by the ten largest clones. Sequenced: PBMCs. The receptors were sampled from a man over 45 in good health and CMV-seropositive.

The chain combines TRBV10-3 with TRBJ1-2; D remains unclear. Trimming took 4 bases from V and 6 from J, leaving 6 bases between them. Per germline, CDR1 ENHRY and CDR2 SYGVKD. This CDR3 has 11 residues. Here the CDR3 reads CAISGGDGYTF. In nucleotides, the CDR3 is TGTGCCATCAGTGGTGGAGATGGCTACACCTTC.

The V gene is TRBV28, the J gene TRBJ2-5; TRBD2 matches 12 bases. There are 15 residues in the CDR3. Germline CDR1 is MDHEN and CDR2 is SYDVKM. The V gene end was trimmed by 4 bases and the J gene end by 5 bases; junction bases not matched to a gene: 5. The CDR3 reads CASSSSGRASETQYF. The CDR3 region has the DNA TGTGCCAGCAGTTCTAGCGGGAGGGCCTCGGAGACCCAGTACTTC.

CDR3 sequence reads: CATSRAGGGFHF. The CDR3 bases are TGTGCCACCAGCAGAGCAGGGGGCGGTTTTCATTTT. The chain is built from TRBV15 and TRBJ1-5; 8 nucleotides match TRBD1. The CDR3 is made up of 12 amino acids. Unmatched junction bases numbered 6, after V lost 1 base and J lost 16 bases. Germline CDR1 and CDR2: LNHNV and YYDKDF (reference sequence).

This clone appeared a single time. V gene TRBV6-1 combines with J gene TRBJ2-3; 12 nucleotides align to TRBD1. The germline V gene encodes CDR1 MNHNS and CDR2 SASEGT. Germline trimming cut 0 bases from V and 14 bases from J; bases unmatched to any gene: 9. This CDR3 has 15 amino acids. The CDR3 DNA reads TGTGCCAGCAGTGAAGCACCCGGGACAGGGGGCTCGGGGTATTTT. Its protein is CASSEAPGTGGSGYF.

The rearrangement uses TRBV19 and TRBJ2-4, with a weak D call TRBD1 (5 bases). Germline V gene data show CDR1 as LNHDA and CDR2 as SQIVND (reference sequence). V gave up 5 bases and J gave up 1 base, with 18 bases separating them. The CDR3 totals 17 residues. CDR3 bases: TGTGCCAGTAGTCCGTCACTCCAGGGAACGGCCAAAAACATTCAGTACTTC. It encodes CASSPSLQGTAKNIQYF.

This chain links TRBV6-1 with TRBJ2-1; the match to TRBD2 covers 11 bases. Germline assignment: CDR1 MNHNS and CDR2 SASEGT. V shed 7 bases, J shed 9 bases, and the junction held 5 bases outside the gene matches. The CDR3 consists of 13 residues. The CDR3 coding sequence is TGTGCCAGCACACGGACTAGCGGGCCTGAGCAGTTCTTC. The encoded protein is CASTRTSGPEQFF.

The chain employs TRBV4-2 and TRBJ2-5, with 14 bases lining up with TRBD2. V dropped 1 base and J dropped 6; count of bases not matched to a gene: 4. CDR3 length: 16 residues. Germline CDR1 and CDR2: LGHNA and YNFKEQ. CDR3 DNA sequence: TGTGCCAGCAGCCAAGGGGGGACTAGCGGGAGTAAGACCCAGTACTTC. This encodes CASSQGGTSGSKTQYF.

The V call is TRBV29-1, the J call TRBJ2-7; D is perhaps TRBD2 (7 bases). The CDR3 spans 12 residues. Germline values: CDR1 SQVTM, CDR2 ANQGSEA. Between the trimmed V and J ends, which lost 2 bases and 5 bases, there was a span of 10 bases. This CDR3 reads CSVEPGGHEQYF. The DNA of the CDR3 is TGCAGCGTTGAACCGGGGGGCCACGAGCAGTACTTC.